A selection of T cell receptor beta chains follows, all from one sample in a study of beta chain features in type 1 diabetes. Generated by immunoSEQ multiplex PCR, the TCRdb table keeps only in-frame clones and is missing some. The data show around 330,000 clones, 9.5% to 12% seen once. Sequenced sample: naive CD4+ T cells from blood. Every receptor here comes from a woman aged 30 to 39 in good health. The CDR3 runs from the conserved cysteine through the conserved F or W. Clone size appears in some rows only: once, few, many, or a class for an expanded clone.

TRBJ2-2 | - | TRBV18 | CASSRSVYGELFF
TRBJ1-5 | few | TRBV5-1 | CASSLGGQINQPQHF
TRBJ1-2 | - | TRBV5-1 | CASSPSLGQGGGYTF
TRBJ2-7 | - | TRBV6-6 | CASSNSGTSGFYEQYF
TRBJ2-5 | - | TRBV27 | CASSLGSAGGRETQYF
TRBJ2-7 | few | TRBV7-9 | CASSSGQGPEQYF
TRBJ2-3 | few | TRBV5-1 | CASSSSTSGTDTQYF
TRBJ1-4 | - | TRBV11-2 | CASSTGTGGWEKLFF
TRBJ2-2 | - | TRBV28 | CASRGDRVAPGELFF
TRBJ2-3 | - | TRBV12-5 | CASGLQGLAGPSTDTQYF
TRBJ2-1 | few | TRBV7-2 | CASSLADREQFF